The T cell receptor beta chain described here comes from a study of cytomegalovirus exposure and HLA in healthy donors. Study-wide results and caveats: Donors belonging to an Asian-associated ancestry cluster reportedly showed fewer N-insertions in productive TCRs than the roughly 680-donor mean, according to what a later analysis found. One cluster of highly shared sequence variants probably arose as a sequencing artifact. A later analysis revealed that TCR association rates differed between HLA loci, peaking at DRB1 and bottoming out at HLA-C.

CDR1 is MNHEY, CDR2 SVGAGI, per germline. Germline trimming cut 6 bases from V and 7 bases from J; bases unmatched to any gene: 7. This CDR3 is 14 amino acids long. For this clone: The antigen is not known.

Both 60 Vbeta primers and 13 Jbeta primers went into the PCR. Repertoires were generated with immunoSEQ multiplex PCR, while TCRdb's copy carries only in-frame clones and drops some. The repertoire includes some 32,000 clones, around nine tenths of them detected once, and around 3% sits in the top ten. The chain employs TRBV6-5 and TRBJ1-4, with 8 bases lining up with TRBD1. The source of this sequence is a boy aged 10-17 years in good health and CMV-seronegative. Sequencing was done on a sample of PBMCs. CDR3 nucleotide sequence: TGTGCCAGCAGCCTAACAGGGGGTAGTGAAAAACTGTTTTTT. Its translation is CASSLTGGSEKLFF.